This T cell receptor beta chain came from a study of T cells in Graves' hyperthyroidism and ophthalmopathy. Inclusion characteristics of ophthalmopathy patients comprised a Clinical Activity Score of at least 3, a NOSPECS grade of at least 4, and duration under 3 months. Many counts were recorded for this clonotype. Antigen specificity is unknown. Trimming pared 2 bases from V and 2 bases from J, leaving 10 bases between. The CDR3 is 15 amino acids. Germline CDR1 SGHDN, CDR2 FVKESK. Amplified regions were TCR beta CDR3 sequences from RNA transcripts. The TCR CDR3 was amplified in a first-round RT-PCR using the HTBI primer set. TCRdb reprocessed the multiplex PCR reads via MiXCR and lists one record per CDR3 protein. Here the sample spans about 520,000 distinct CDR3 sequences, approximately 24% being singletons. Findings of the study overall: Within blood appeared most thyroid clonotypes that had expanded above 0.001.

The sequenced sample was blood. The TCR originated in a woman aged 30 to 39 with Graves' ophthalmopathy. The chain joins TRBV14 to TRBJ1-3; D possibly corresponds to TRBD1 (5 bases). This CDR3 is CASSQSMGPGNTIYF. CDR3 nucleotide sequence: TGTGCCAGCAGCCAATCTATGGGGCCTGGAAACACCATATATTTT.